A selection of T cell receptor beta chains follows, all from one sample in a study of CD8+CD57+ T cells in acquired aplastic anemia. TCRdb recomputed calls from the reads with MiXCR, one row per CDR3 protein. The repertoire holds about 160,000 distinct CDR3 sequences, with around 52% as singletons. Sequencing input: sorted CD4+, CD8+, or CD8+CD57+ T cells (not recorded which) from PBMCs. All receptors derive from a human donor with aplastic anemia. Each CDR3 is given with its conserved first and last residue. D genes are given only for firm matches. Clone size is given for some rows only: seen once, a few or many times, or a class if the clone is expanded.

V,J,size,D,DNA,CDR3
TRBV24-1,TRBJ2-2,many,TRBD2,TGTGCCACCAGTGATCCTAGCGGGAGGGCCGCCGGGGAGCTGTTTTTT,CATSDPSGRAAGELFF
TRBV5-1,TRBJ1-1,few,.,TGCGCCAGCAGCTTGGTTCGGATGAACACTGAAGCTTTCTTT,CASSLVRMNTEAFF
TRBV12-3/TRBV12-4,TRBJ2-7,.,.,TGTGCCAGCAGTTTAGGTTTTAACTACGAGCAGTACTTC,CASSLGFNYEQYF
TRBV2,TRBJ1-2,few,.,TGTGCCAGCGGGCCTGATGGGGCCTATGGCTACACCTTC,CASGPDGAYGYTF
TRBV2,TRBJ2-7,.,.,TGTGCCAGCAGTGAAAATTTCGGGAGCTCCTACGAGCAGTACTTC,CASSENFGSSYEQYF
TRBV6-1,TRBJ1-2,.,.,TGTGCCAGCAGTGAAGTTTCCGCCCAGTTATATGGCTACACCTTC,CASSEVSAQLYGYTF
TRBV7-8,TRBJ2-7,many,.,TGTGCCAGCAGCCCCCGGGGGAGCGGGCACTACGAGCAGTACTTC,CASSPRGSGHYEQYF
TRBV19,TRBJ2-7,few,TRBD2,TGTGCCAGTAGTAGTCTAGCGGGAGTCCCCTACGAGCAGTACTTC,CASSSLAGVPYEQYF
TRBV2,TRBJ2-1,.,TRBD2,TGTGCCAGCAGCCCCCAGACTAGCGGGAGCCATGAGCAGTTCTTC,CASSPQTSGSHEQFF
TRBV7-2,TRBJ2-1,many,TRBD1,TGTGCCAGCAGCTTAGTGGGTGGGACAGGGTTGGATGAGCAGTTCTTC,CASSLVGGTGLDEQFF
TRBV2,TRBJ2-7,.,.,TGTGCCAGCAGTGTCTGGCAGGCCAACTCCTACGAGCAGTACTTC,CASSVWQANSYEQYF
TRBV2,TRBJ2-7,.,.,TGTGCCAGCAGGAAGGACAGTCAACAAGGGTACTCCTACGAGCAGTACTTC,CASRKDSQQGYSYEQYF
TRBV9,TRBJ2-5,.,TRBD2,TGTGCCAGCACCGGACTAGCGGGGGGAGAGGAGACCCAGTACTTC,CASTGLAGGEETQYF
TRBV7-6,TRBJ2-3,.,.,TGTGCCAGGACGGGACATCCGTTGGGTACAGATACGCAGTATTTT,CARTGHPLGTDTQYF
TRBV20-1,TRBJ2-7,.,.,TGCAGTGCTAACCCTGGGTATGGGGGCTACGAGCAGTACTTC,CSANPGYGGYEQYF
TRBV29-1,TRBJ2-2,many,.,TGCAGCGTTCTCCGAAAGGGCGGGGAGCTGTTTTTT,CSVLRKGGELFF
TRBV24-1,TRBJ2-5,few,TRBD1,TGTGCCACCAGTGATAGGAACAGGGGGGTCGAAGAGACCCAGTACTTC,CATSDRNRGVEETQYF
TRBV3-1,TRBJ2-3,few,.,TGTGCCAGCAGCCAATTAAAACAAAAACTAGGCCCAGATACGCAGTATTTT,CASSQLKQKLGPDTQYF
TRBV12-3/TRBV12-4,TRBJ1-1,many,.,TGTGCCAGCAGCTTCTTCCCGAGGCAGGGGCACACTGAAGCTTTCTTT,CASSFFPRQGHTEAFF
TRBV24-1,TRBJ2-2,.,.,TGTGCCACCAGTGATCCCAGGACTGGGACCGGGGAGCTGTTTTTT,CATSDPRTGTGELFF
TRBV20-1,TRBJ2-2,few,TRBD2,TGCAGTGCTCCTCACCCGACTAGCGGGATATTAGGACACCGGGGAGCTGTTTTT,CSAPHPTSGILGHRGAVF
TRBV6-2/TRBV6-3,TRBJ2-7,.,.,TGTGCCAGCAGTCACTCGAGGCGAGAGCTAGCTCCTTCCTACGAGCAGTACTTC,CASSHSRRELAPSYEQYF